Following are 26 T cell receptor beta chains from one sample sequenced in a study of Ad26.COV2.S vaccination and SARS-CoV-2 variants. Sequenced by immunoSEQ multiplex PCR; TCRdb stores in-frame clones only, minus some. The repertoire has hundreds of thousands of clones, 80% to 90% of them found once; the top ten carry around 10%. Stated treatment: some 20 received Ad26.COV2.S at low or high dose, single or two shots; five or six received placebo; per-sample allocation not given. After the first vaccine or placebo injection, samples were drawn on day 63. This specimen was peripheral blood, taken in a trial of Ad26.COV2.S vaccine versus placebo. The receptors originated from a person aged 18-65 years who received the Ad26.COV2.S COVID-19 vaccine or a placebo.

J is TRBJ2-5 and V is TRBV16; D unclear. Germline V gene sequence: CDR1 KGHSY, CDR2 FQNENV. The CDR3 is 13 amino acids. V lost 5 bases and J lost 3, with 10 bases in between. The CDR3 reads CASSRGRKETQYF. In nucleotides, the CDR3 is TGTGCCAGCAGCAGAGGACGGAAAGAGACCCAGTACTTC. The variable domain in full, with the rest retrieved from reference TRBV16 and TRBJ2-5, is GEEVAQTPKHLVRGEGQKAKLYCAPIKGHSYVFWYQQVLKNEFKFLISFQNENVFDETGMPKERFSAKCLPNSPCSLEIQATKLEDSAVYFCASSRGRKETQYFGPGTRLLVL.

Here the CDR3 DNA reads TGCGCCAGCAGCCCAGGACAAGGGAGAGAGACCCAGTACTTC. Amino acids: CASSPGQGRETQYF. J is TRBJ2-5 and V is TRBV4-3; D is tentatively TRBD1 or TRBD2 (5 bases each). V was pared by 4 bases and J by 4 bases, with 13 bases between. The germline V gene has CDR1 LGHNA and CDR2 YSLEER. This CDR3 comprises 14 residues.

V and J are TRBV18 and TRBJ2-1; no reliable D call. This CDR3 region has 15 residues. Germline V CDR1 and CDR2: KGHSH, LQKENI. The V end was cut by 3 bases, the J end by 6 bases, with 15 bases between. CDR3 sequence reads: CASSPPQSGPNEQFF. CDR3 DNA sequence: TGTGCCAGCTCACCCCCCCAATCCGGGCCCAATGAGCAGTTCTTC.

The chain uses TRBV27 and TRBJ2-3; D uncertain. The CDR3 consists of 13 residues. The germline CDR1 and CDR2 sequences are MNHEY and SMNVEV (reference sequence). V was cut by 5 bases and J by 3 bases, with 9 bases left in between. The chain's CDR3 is CASSHEVTDTQYF. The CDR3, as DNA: TGTGCCAGCAGTCACGAGGTTACAGATACGCAGTATTTT.

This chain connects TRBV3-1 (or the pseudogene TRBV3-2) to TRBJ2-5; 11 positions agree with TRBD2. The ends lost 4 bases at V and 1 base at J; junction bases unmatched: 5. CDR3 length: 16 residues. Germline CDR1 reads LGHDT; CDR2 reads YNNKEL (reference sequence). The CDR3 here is CASSRIAGGSQETQYF. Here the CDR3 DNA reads TGTGCCAGCAGCCGCATAGCGGGGGGGTCCCAAGAGACCCAGTACTTC.

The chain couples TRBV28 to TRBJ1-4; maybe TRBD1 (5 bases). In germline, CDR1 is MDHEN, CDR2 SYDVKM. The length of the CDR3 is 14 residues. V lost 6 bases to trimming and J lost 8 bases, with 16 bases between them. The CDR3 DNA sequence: TGTGCCAGCAGACTCCAGGGTTGGGGAGAAAAACTGTTTTTT. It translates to CASRLQGWGEKLFF.

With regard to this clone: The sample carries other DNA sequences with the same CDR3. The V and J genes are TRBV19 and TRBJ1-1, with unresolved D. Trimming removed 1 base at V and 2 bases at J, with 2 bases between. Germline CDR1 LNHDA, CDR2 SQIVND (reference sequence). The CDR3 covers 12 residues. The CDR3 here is CASSIGNTEAFF. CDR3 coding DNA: TGTGCCAGTAGTATAGGTAACACTGAAGCTTTCTTT.

Here the CDR3 reads CASSRGGYGNEQYF. For the CDR3, the DNA is TGTGCCAGTAGTAGGGGGGGTTATGGTAACGAGCAGTACTTC. The chain joins TRBV19 to TRBJ2-7; TRBD2 matches at 7 bases. Germline lookup yields CDR1 LNHDA and CDR2 SQIVND (reference sequence). The length of the CDR3 is 14 residues. The junction had 8 bases not matched to a gene; V was cut back by 4 bases and J by 5 bases.

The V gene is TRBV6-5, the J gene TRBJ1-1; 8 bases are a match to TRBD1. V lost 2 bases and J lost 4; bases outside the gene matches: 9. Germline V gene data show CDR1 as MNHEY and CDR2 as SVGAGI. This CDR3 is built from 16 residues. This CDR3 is CASSYNRGTKATEAFF. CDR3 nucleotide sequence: TGTGCCAGCAGTTACAACAGGGGGACGAAGGCCACTGAAGCTTTCTTT.

This CDR3 is CASSRGWGDGYTF. CDR3 nucleotide sequence: TGTGCCAGCAGCCGTGGTTGGGGGGATGGCTACACCTTC. This chain links TRBV7-3 with TRBJ1-2; D is possibly TRBD1 (5 bases). Trimming cost V 5 bases and J 6 bases, with 13 bases left between them. Germline CDR1 is SGHTA and CDR2 is FQGTGA. CDR3 length: 13 amino acids.

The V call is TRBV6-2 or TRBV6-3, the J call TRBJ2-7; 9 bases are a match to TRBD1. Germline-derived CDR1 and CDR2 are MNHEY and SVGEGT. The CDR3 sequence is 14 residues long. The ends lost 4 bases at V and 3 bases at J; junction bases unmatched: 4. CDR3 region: CASSFRTGVYEQYF. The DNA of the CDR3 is TGTGCCAGCAGTTTTCGGACAGGGGTCTACGAGCAGTACTTC.

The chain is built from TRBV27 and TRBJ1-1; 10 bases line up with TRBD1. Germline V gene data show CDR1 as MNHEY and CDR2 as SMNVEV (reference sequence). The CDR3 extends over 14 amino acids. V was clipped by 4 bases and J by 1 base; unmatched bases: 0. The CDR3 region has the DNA TGTGCCAGCAGTTGGGACAGGGGGAACACTGAAGCTTTCTTT. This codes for CASSWDRGNTEAFF.

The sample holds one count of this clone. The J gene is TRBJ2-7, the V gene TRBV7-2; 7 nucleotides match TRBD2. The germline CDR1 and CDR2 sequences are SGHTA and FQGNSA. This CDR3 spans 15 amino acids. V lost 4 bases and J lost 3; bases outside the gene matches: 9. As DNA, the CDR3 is TGTGCCAGCAGCTCCCCTGGGGGGGGGATCTACGAGCAGTACTTC. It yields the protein CASSSPGGGIYEQYF.

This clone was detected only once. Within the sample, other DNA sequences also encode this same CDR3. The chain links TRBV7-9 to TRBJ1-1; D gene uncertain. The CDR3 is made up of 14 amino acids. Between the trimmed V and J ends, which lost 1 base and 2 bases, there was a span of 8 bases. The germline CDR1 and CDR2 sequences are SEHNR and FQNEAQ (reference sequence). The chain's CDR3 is CASSLVPGNTEAFF. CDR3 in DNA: TGTGCCAGCAGCTTAGTACCGGGAAACACTGAAGCTTTCTTT.

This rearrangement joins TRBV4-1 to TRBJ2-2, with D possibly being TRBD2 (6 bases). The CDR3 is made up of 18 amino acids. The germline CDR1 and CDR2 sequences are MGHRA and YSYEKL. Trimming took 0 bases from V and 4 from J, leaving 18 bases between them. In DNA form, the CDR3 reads TGCGCCAGCAGCCAAGATAGGGTGGCGCGGGGTTCCACCGGGGAGCTGTTTTTT. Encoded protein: CASSQDRVARGSTGELFF.

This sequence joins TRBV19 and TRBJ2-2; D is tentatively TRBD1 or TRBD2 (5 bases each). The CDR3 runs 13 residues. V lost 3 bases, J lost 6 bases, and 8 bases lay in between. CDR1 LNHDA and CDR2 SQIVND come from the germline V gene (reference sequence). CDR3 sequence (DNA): TGTGCCAGTAGTATCAGGGACCCCGGGGAGCTGTTTTTT. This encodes CASSIRDPGELFF.

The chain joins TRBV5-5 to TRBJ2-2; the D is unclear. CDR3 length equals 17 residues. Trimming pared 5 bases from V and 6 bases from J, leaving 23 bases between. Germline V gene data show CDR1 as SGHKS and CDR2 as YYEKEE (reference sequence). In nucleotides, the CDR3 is TGTGCCAGCAGAGGTCTATCGAGGAAGGAAAACGCCGGGGAGCTGTTTTTT. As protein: CASRGLSRKENAGELFF. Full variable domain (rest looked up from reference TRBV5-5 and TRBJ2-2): DAGVTQSPTHLIKTRGQQVTLRCSPISGHKSVSWYQQVLGQGPQFIFQYYEKEERGRGNFPDRFSARQFPNYSSELNVNALLLGDSALYLCASRGLSRKENAGELFFGEGSRLTVL.

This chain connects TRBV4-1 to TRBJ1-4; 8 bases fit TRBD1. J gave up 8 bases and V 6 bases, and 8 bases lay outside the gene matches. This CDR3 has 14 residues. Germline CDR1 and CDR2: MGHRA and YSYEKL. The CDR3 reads CASSPDRVGEKLFF. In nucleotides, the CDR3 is TGCGCCAGCAGTCCGGACAGGGTTGGCGAAAAACTGTTTTTT.

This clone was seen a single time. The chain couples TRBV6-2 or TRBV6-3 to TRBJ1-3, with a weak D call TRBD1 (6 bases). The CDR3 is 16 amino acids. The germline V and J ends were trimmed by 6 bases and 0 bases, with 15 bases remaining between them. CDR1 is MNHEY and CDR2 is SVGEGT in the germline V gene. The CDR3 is CASSPLGQSSGNTIYF. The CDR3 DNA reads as TGTGCCAGCAGCCCGCTCGGACAGTCCTCTGGAAACACCATATATTTT.

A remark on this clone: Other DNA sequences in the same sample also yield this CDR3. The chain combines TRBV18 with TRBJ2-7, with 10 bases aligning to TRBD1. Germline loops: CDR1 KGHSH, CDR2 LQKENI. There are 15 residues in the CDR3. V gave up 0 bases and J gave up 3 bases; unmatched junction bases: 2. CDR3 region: CASSPPGQGRYEQYF. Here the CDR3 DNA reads TGTGCCAGCTCACCACCGGGACAGGGGCGCTACGAGCAGTACTTC.

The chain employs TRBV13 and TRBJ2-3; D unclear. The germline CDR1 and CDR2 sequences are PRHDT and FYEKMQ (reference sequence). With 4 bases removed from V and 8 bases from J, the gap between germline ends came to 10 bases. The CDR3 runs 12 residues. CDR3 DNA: TGTGCCAGCAGCTCGCGGTTTGGTACGCAGTATTTT. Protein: CASSSRFGTQYF.

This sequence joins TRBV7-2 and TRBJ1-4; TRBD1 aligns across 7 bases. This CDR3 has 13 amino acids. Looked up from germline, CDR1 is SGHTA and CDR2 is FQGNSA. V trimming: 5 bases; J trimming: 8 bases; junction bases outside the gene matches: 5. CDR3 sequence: CASSVDRDEKLFF. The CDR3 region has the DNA TGTGCCAGCAGCGTCGACAGGGACGAAAAACTGTTTTTT.

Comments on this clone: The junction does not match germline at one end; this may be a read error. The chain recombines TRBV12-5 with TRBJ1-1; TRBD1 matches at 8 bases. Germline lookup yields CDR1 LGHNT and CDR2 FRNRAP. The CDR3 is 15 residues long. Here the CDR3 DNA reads TGTGCTAGTGGTTTGGGGACAGGGTTGAAGACTGAAGCTTTCTTT. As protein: CASGLGTGLKTEAFF.

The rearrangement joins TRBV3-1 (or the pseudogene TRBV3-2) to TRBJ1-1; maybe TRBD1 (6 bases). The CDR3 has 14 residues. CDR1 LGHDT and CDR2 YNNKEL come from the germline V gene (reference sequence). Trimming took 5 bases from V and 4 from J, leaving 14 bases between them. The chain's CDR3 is CASSELRGVTEAFF. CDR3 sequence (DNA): TGTGCCAGCAGCGAATTAAGGGGGGTCACTGAAGCTTTCTTT.

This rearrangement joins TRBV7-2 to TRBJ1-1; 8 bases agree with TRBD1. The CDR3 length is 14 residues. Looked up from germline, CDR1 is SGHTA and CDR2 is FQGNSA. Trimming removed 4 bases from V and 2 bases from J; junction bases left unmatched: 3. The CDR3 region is CASSSQGANTEAFF. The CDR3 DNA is TGTGCCAGCAGCTCCCAGGGGGCTAACACTGAAGCTTTCTTT. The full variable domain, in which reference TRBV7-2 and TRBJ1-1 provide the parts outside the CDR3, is GAGVSQSPSNKVTEKGKDVELRCDPISGHTALYWYRQSLGQGLEFLIYFQGNSAPDKSGLPSDRFSAERTGGSVSTLTIQRTQQEDSAVYLCASSSQGANTEAFFGQGTRLTVV.

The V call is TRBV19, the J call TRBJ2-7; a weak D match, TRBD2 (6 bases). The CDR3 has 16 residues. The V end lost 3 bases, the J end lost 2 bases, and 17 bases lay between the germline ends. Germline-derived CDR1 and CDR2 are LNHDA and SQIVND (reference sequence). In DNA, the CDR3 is TGTGCCAGTAGTATGGGGGGATCGGCTAGCCCCTACGAGCAGTACTTC. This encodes CASSMGGSASPYEQYF.